Below, 4 T cell receptor beta chains from the same sample are listed, as sequenced in a study of CD8 T cells in ankylosing spondylitis. TCRdb itself ran the 5' RACE reads through MiXCR, one entry per CDR3 protein. This table has 200,000 to 250,000 distinct CDR3 sequences, roughly a tenth appearing once. What was sequenced was blood, either unsorted or a sorted T cell fraction (not recorded which). These receptors originate from a male donor with ankylosing spondylitis or in good health (not recorded which).

This clonotype showed up many times. The chain couples TRBV24-1 to TRBJ2-1; 11 bases line up with TRBD1. The CDR3 contains 17 residues. Per germline, CDR1 KGHDR and CDR2 SFDVKD. Trimming cost V 4 bases and J 4 bases; bases outside gene matches: 8. This CDR3 reads CATSDSRGDRGYNEQFF. CDR3 coding DNA: TGTGCCACCAGTGACTCCCGGGGGGACAGGGGGTACAATGAGCAGTTCTTC.

This clonotype was recorded at least ten times. Here the CDR3 reads CSVLQGGQDTQYF. DNA of the CDR3: TGCAGCGTGCTCCAGGGGGGTCAAGATACGCAGTATTTT. V usage is TRBV29-1 and J usage is TRBJ2-3; D might be TRBD1 (7 bases). The V end lost 6 bases, the J end lost 5 bases, and 15 bases lay between the germline ends. This CDR3 spans 13 amino acids. CDR1 and CDR2 from the germline V gene are SQVTM and ANQGSEA.

On this clonotype itself: The junction differs from germline at one of its ends, possibly a read error. The J gene is TRBJ2-7, the V gene TRBV20-1, with 7 bases that match TRBD1. The CDR3 is 14 amino acids. Germline CDR1 is DFQATT and CDR2 is SNEGSKA (reference sequence). Written as DNA, the CDR3 is TGCAGTGCTCACGACAGGGCAGCTTTCTACGAGCAGAACTTC. Amino acids: CSAHDRAAFYEQNF.

The rearrangement uses TRBV15 and TRBJ2-1; 8 bases are shared with TRBD2. CDR3 length: 15 amino acids. Looked up from germline, CDR1 is LNHNV and CDR2 is YYDKDF (reference sequence). V shed 2 bases and J 1 base; nucleotides not matched to a gene: 1. CDR3 sequence (DNA): TGTGCCACCAGCAGAAGCGGGGGTTCCTACAATGAGCAGTTCTTC. Translation: CATSRSGGSYNEQFF.